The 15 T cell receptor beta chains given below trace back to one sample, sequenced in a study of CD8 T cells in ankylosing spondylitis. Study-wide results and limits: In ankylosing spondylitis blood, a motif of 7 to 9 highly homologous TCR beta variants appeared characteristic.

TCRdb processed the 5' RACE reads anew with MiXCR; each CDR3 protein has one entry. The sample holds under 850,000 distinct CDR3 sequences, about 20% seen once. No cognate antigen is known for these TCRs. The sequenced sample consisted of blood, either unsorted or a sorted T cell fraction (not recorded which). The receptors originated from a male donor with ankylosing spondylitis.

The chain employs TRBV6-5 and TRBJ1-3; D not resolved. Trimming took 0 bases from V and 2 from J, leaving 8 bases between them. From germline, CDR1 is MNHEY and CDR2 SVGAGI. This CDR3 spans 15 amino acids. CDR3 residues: CASSYSINTGNTIYF. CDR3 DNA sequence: TGTGCCAGCAGTTACTCGATTAATACTGGAAACACCATATATTTT.

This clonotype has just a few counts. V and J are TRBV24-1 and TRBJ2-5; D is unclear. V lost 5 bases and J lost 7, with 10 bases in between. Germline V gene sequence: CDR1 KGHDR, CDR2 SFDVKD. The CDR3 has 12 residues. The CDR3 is CATSGDLGTQYF. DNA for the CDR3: TGTGCCACCAGTGGGGATCTTGGGACCCAGTACTTC.

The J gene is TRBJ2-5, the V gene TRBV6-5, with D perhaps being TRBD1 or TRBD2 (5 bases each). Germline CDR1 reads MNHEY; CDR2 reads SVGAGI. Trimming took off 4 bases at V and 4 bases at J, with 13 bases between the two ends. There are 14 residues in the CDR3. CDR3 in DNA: TGTGCCAGCAGTTTAACCGGGACGTCAGAGACCCAGTACTTC. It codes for CASSLTGTSETQYF.

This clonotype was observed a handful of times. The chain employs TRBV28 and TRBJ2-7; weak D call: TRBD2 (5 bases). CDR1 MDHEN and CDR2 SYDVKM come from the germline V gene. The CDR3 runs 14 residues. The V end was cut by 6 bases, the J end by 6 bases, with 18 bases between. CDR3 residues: CASRQRRSFFEQYF. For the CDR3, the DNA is TGTGCCAGCAGACAAAGGAGGAGCTTCTTCGAGCAGTACTTC.

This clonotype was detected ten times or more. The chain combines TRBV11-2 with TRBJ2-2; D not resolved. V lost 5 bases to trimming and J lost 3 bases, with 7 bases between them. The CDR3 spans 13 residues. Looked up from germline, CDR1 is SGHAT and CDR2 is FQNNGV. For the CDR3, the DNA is TGTGCCAGCAGCCCCGGGTACACCGGGGAGCTGTTTTTT. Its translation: CASSPGYTGELFF.

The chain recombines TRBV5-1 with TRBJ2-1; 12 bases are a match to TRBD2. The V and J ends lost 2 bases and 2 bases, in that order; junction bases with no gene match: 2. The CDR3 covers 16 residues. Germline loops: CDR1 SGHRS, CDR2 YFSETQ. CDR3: CASSLGLAGTYNEQFF. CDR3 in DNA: TGCGCCAGCAGCTTAGGACTAGCGGGAACCTACAATGAGCAGTTCTTC.

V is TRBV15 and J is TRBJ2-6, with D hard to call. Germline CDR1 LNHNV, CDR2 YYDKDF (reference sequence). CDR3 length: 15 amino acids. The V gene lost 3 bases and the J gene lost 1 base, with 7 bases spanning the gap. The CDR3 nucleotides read TGTGCCACCAGCAGCGCACCTTCTGGGGCCAACGTCCTGACTTTC. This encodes CATSSAPSGANVLTF.

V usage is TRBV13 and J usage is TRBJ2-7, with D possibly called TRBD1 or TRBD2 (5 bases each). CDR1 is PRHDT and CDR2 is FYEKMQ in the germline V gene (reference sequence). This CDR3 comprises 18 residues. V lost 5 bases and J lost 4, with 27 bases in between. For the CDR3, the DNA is TGTGCCAGCAGCCCCACCCACAGAGGTGGGACGGATTATTACGAGCAGTACTTC. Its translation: CASSPTHRGGTDYYEQYF.

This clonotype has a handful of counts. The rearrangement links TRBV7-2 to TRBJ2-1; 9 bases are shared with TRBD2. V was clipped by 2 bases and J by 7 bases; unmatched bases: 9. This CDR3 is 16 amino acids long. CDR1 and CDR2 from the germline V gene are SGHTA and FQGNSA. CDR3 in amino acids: CASSLLGAGGENEQFF. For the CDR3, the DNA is TGTGCCAGCAGCTTATTGGGGGCGGGAGGGGAGAATGAGCAGTTCTTC.

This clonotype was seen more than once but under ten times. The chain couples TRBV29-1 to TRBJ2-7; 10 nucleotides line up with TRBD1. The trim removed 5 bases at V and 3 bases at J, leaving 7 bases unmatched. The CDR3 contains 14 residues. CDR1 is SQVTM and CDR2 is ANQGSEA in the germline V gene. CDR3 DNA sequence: TGCAGCGTTATTCACGGGACAGGGGACTACGAGCAGTACTTC. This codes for CSVIHGTGDYEQYF.

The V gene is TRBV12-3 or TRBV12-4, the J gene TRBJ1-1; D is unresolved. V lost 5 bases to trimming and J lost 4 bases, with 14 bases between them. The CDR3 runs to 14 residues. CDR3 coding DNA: TGTGCCAGCAGTGCTTCCGCGGGGTTCACTGAAGCTTTCTTT. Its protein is CASSASAGFTEAFF.

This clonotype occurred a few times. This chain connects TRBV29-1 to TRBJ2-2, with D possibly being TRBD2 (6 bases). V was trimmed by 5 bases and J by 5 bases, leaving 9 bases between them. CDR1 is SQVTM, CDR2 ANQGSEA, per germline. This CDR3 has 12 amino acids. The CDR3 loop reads CSVQGGTGELFF. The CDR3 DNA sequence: TGCAGCGTTCAGGGAGGTACCGGGGAGCTGTTTTTT.

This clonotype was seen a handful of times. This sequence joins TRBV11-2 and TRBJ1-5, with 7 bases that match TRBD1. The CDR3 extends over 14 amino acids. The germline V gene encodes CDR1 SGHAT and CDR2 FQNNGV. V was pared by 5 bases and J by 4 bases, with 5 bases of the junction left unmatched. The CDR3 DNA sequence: TGTGCCAGCAGCCAGGGGGACATAAATCAGCCCCAGCATTTT. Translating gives CASSQGDINQPQHF.

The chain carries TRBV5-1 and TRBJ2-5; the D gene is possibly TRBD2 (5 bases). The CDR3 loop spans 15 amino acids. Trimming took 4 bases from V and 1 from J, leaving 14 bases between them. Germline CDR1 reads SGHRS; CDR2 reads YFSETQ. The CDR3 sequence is CASSNGPGTQETQYF. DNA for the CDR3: TGCGCCAGCAGCAACGGACCGGGAACCCAAGAGACCCAGTACTTC.

In DNA, the CDR3 is TGTGCCAGCCGACAATCAGGGCTAGCGTCGAACACCGGGGAGCTGTTTTTT. It codes for CASRQSGLASNTGELFF. The rearrangement joins TRBV12-3 or TRBV12-4 to TRBJ2-2; weak D call: TRBD2 (6 bases). CDR3 length: 17 amino acids. The V end was cut by 8 bases, the J end by 0 bases, with 19 bases between.